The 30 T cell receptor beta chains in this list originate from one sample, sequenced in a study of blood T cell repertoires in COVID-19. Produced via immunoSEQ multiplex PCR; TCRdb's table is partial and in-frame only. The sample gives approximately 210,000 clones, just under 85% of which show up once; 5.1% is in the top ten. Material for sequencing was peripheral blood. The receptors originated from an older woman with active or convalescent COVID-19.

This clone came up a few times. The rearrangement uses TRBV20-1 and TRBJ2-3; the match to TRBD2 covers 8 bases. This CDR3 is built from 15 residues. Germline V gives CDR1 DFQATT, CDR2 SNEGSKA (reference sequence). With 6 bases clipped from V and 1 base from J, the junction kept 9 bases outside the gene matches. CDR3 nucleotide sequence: TGCAGTGCCAGTACGGGACTAGTAGGCACAGATACGCAGTATTTT. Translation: CSASTGLVGTDTQYF.

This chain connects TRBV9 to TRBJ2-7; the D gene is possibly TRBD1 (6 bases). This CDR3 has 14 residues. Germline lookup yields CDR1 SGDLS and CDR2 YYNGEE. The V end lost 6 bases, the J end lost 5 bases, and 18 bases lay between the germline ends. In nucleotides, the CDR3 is TGTGCCAGCACCCGGGGCCAGGGGAACAACGAGCAGTACTTC. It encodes CASTRGQGNNEQYF.

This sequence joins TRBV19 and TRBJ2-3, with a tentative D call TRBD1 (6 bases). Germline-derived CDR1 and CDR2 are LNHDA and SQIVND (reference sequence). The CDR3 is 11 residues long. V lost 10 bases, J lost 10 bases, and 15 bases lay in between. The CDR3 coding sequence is TGTGCCACTGACTCGACAGGAGCGCAGTATTTT. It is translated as CATDSTGAQYF.

The CDR3 sequence: CASSRLASVGEQFF. The CDR3 DNA sequence: TGTGCCAGTAGTCGGCTAGCGAGTGTTGGTGAGCAGTTCTTC. The chain recombines TRBV19 with TRBJ2-1; TRBD2 is a possible D gene (6 bases). From germline, CDR1 is LNHDA and CDR2 SQIVND (reference sequence). Trimming left V 5 bases short and J 9 bases short, with 17 bases between. CDR3 length equals 14 residues. Based on the CDR3 plus reference TRBV19 and TRBJ2-1, the full variable domain is DGGITQSPKYLFRKEGQNVTLSCEQNLNHDAMYWYRQDPGQGLRLIYYSQIVNDFQKGDIAEGYSVSREKKESFPLTVTSAQKNPTAFYLCASSRLASVGEQFFGPGTRLTVL.

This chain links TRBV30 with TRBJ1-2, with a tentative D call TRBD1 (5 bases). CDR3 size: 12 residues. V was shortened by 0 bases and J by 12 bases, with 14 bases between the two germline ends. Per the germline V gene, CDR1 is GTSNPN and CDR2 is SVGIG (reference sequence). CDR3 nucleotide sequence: TGTGCCTGGAGTGTGGGGGGAGGAGGGCACACCTTC. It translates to CAWSVGGGGHTF.

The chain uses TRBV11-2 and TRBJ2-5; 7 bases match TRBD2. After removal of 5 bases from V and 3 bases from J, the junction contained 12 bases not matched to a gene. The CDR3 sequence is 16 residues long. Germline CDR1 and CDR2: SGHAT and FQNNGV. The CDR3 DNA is TGTGCCAGCAGCCCCCGCTGGGGGGGAGTAGAAGAGACCCAGTACTTC. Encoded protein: CASSPRWGGVEETQYF.

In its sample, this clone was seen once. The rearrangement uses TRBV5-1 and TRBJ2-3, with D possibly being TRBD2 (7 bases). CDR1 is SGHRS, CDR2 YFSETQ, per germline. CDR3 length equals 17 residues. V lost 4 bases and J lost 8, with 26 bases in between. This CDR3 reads CASSAKLGGLEAGTQYF. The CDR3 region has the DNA TGCGCCAGCAGCGCCAAGTTGGGGGGGCTCGAGGCGGGTACGCAGTATTTT.

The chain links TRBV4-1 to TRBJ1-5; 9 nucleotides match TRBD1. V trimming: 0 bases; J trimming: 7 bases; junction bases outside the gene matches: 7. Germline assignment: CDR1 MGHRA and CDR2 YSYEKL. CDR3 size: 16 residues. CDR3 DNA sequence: TGCGCCAGCAGCCAAGATGGGGGGACAGGGTTACAGCCCCAGCATTTT. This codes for CASSQDGGTGLQPQHF.

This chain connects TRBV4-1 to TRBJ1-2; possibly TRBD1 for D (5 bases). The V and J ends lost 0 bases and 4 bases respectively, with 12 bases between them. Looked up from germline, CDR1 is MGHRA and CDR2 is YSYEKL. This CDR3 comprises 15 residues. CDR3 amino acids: CASSQEERGGYGYTF. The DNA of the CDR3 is TGCGCCAGCAGCCAAGAGGAAAGGGGCGGCTATGGCTACACCTTC.

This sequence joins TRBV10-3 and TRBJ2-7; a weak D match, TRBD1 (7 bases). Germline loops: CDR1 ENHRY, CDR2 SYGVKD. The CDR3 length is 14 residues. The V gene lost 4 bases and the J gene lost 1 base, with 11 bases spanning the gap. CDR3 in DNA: TGTGCCATCAGTGGGCAGGGGGGTTCCTACGAGCAGTACTTC. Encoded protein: CAISGQGGSYEQYF.

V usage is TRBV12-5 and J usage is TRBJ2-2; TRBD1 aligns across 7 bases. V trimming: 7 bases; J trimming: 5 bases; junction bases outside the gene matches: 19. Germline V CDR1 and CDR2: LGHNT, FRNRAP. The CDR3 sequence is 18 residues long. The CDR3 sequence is CASAQGVKDRTPTGELFF. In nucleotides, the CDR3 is TGTGCTAGTGCCCAAGGGGTTAAGGACAGGACACCAACCGGGGAGCTGTTTTTT.

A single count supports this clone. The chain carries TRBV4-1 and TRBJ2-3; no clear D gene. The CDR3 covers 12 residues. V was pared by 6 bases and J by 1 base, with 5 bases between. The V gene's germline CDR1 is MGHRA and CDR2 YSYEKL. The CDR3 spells CASRGGTDTQYF. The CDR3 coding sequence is TGCGCCAGCAGGGGCGGCACAGATACGCAGTATTTT.

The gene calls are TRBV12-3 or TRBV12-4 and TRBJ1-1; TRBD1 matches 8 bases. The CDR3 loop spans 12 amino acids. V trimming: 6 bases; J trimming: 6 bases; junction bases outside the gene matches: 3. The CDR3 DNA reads TGTGCCAGCAGCCTGACAGGGGCTGAAGCTTTCTTT. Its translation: CASSLTGAEAFF.

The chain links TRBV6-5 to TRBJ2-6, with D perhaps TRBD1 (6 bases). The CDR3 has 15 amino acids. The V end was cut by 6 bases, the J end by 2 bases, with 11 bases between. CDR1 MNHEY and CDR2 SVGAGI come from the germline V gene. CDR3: CASRAGDTGANVLTF. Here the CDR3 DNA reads TGTGCCAGCAGGGCAGGGGATACTGGGGCCAACGTCCTGACTTTC.

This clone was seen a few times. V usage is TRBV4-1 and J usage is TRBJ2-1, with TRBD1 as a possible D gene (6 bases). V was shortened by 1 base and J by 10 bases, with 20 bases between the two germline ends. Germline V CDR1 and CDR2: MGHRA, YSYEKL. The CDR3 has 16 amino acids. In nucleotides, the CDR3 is TGCGCCAGCAGCCAAGCAGGGGCAGGGGCGGTAGGGGAGCAGTTCTTC. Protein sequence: CASSQAGAGAVGEQFF.

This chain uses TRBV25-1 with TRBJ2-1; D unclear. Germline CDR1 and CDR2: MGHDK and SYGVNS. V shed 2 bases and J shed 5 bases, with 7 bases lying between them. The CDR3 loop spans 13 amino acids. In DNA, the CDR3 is TGTGCCAGCAGTGAAAGGAGAGACAATGAGCAGTTCTTC. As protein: CASSERRDNEQFF.

CDR3: CASSQELLGASTGELFF. CDR3 nucleotides: TGTGCCAGCAGTCAGGAACTTCTGGGGGCGAGTACCGGGGAGCTGTTTTTT. The chain employs TRBV5-4 and TRBJ2-2; a weak D match, TRBD1 (6 bases). The CDR3 sequence is 17 residues long. Trimming stripped 5 bases from V and 5 bases from J, with 22 bases between. Germline CDR1 and CDR2: SGHNT and YYREEE (reference sequence).

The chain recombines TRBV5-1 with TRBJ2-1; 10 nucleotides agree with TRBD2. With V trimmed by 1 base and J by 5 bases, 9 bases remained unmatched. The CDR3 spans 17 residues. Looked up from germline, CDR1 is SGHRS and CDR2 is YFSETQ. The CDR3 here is CASSLPGLAGANNEQFF. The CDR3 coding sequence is TGCGCCAGCAGCTTGCCCGGGCTAGCGGGGGCGAACAATGAGCAGTTCTTC.

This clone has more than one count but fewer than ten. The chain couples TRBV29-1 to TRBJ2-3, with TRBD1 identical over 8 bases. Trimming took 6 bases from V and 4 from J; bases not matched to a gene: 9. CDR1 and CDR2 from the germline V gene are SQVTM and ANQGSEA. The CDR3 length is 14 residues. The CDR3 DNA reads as TGCAGCGTGTCCAGGGGGCGCAGTGCAGATACGCAGTATTTT. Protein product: CSVSRGRSADTQYF.

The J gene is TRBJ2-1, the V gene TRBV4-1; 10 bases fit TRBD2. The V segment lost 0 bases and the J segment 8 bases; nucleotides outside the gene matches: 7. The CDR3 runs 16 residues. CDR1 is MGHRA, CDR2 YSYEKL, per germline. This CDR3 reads CASSQDPASGRHEQFF. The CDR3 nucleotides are TGCGCCAGCAGCCAAGATCCGGCTAGCGGGAGACATGAGCAGTTCTTC.

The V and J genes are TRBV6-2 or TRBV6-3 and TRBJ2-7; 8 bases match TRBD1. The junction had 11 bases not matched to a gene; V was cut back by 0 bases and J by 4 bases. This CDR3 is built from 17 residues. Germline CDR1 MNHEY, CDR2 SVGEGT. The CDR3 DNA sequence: TGTGCCAGCAGTTACTCGCCTCGTAGGACAGGGAATTACGAGCAGTACTTC. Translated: CASSYSPRRTGNYEQYF.

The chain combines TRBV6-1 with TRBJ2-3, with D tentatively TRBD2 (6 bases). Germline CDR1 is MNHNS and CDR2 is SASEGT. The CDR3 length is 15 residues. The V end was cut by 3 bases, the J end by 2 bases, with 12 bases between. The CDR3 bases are TGTGCCAGCAGTGAGGAGCGGGTTCCCACAGATACGCAGTATTTT. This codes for CASSEERVPTDTQYF.

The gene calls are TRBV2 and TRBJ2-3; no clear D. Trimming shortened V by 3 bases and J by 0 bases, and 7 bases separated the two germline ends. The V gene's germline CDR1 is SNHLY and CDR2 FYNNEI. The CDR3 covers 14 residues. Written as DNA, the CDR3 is TGTGCCAGCAGTGAGGGCTCTAGCACAGATACGCAGTATTTT. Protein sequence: CASSEGSSTDTQYF.

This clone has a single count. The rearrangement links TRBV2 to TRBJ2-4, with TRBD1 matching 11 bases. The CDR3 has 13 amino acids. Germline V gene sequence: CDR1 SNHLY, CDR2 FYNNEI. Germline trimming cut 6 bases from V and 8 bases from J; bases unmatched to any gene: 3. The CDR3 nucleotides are TGTGCCAGCAGATGGGACAGGGGGGACATTCAGTACTTC. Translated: CASRWDRGDIQYF.

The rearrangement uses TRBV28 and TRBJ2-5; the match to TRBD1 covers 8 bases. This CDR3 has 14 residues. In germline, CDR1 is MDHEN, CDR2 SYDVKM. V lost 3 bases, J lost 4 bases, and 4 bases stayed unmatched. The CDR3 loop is CASSFAGGRETQYF. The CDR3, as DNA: TGTGCCAGCAGTTTCGCAGGGGGCAGAGAGACCCAGTACTTC.

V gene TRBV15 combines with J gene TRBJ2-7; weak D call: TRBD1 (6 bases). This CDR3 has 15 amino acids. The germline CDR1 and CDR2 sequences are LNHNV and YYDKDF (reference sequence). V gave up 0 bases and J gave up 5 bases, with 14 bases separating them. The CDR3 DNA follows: TGTGCCACCAGCAGAGATATTGTCCAGGGGCACGAGCAGTACTTC. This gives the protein CATSRDIVQGHEQYF. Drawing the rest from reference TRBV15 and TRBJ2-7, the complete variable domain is DAMVIQNPRYQVTQFGKPVTLSCSQTLNHNVMYWYQQKSSQAPKLLFHYYDKDFNNEADTPDNFQSRRPNTSFCFLDIRSPGLGDTAMYLCATSRDIVQGHEQYFGPGTRLTVT.

DNA of the CDR3: TGTGCCAGCTCACTACGGACTAGCGGGAACGATGAGCAGTTCTTC. This translates into CASSLRTSGNDEQFF. The rearrangement joins TRBV18 to TRBJ2-1, with 12 bases identical to TRBD2. The CDR3 is 15 residues long. J was trimmed by 8 bases and V by 4 bases; bases with no gene match: 6. CDR1 is KGHSH and CDR2 is LQKENI in the germline V gene.

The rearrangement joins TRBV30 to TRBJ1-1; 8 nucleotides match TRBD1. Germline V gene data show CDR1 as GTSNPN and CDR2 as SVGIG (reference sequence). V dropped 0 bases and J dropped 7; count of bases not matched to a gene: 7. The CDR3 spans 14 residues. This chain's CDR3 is CAWSVRTGFNEAFF. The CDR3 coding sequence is TGTGCCTGGAGTGTAAGGACAGGGTTTAATGAAGCTTTCTTT.

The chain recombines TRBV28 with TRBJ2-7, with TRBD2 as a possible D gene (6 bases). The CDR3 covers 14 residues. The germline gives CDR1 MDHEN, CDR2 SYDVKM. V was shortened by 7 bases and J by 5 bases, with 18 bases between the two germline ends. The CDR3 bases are TGTGCCAGCACCTCCCCGGACCCGGGGGACGAGCAGTACTTC. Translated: CASTSPDPGDEQYF. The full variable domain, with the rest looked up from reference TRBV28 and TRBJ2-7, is DVKVTQSSRYLVKRTGEKVFLECVQDMDHENMFWYRQDPGLGLRLIYFSYDVKMKEKGDIPEGYSVSREKKERFSLILESASTNQTSMYLCASTSPDPGDEQYFGPGTRLTVT.

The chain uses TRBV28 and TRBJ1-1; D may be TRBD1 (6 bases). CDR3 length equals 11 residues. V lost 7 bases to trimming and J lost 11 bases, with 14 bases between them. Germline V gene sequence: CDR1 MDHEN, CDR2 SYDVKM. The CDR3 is CASTAGAFAFF. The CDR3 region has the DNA TGTGCCAGCACTGCGGGGGCGTTTGCTTTCTTT.